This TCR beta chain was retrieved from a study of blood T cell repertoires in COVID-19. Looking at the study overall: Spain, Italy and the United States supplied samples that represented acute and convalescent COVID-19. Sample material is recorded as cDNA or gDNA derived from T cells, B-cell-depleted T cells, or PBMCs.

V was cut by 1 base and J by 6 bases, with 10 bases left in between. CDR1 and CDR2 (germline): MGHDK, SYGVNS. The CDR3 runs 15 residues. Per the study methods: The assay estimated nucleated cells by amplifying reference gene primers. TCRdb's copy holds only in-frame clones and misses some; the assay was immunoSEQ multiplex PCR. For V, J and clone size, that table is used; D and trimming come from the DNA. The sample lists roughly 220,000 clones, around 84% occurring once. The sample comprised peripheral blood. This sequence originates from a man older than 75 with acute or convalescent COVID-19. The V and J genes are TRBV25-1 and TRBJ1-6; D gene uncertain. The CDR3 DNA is TGTGCCAGCAGTGAATGGGCAGCGGTTAATTCACCCCTCCACTTT. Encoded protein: CASSEWAAVNSPLHF.